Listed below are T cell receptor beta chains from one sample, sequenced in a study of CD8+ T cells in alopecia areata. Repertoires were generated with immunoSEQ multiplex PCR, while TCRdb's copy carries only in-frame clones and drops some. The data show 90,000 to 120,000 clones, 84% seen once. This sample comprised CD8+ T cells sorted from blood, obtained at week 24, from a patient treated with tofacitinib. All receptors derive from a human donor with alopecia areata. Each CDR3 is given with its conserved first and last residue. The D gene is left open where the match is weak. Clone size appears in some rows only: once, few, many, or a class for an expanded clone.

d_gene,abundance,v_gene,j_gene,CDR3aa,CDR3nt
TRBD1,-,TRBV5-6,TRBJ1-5,CASSKRTGRGDQPQHF,TGTGCCAGCAGCAAAAGGACAGGGCGTGGGGATCAGCCCCAGCATTTT
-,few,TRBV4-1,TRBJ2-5,CASSQLLSGETQYF,TGCGCCAGCAGCCAACTTTTATCAGGGGAGACCCAGTACTTC
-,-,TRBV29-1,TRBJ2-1,CSVYVSSYNEQFF,TGCAGCGTTTACGTGAGCTCCTACAATGAGCAGTTCTTC
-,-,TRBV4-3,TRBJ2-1,CASSQEGGVRLNEQFF,TGCGCCAGCAGCCAAGAAGGCGGGGTGAGATTAAATGAGCAGTTCTTC
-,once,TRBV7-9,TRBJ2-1,CASSLAGSSYNEQFF,TGTGCCAGCAGCTTAGCGGGGAGCTCCTACAATGAGCAGTTCTTC
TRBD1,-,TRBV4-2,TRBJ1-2,CASSQVGTGGLNYGYTF,TGTGCCAGCAGCCAAGTGGGGACAGGGGGCCTAAACTATGGCTACACCTTC
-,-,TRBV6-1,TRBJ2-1,CASSVAGSVSLNEQFF,TGTGCCAGCAGTGTTGCAGGGAGTGTGAGTTTGAATGAGCAGTTCTTC
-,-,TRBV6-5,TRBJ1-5,CASSYPQSNQPQHF,TGTGCCAGCAGTTACCCCCAAAGCAATCAGCCCCAGCATTTT
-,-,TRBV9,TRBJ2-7,CASSAGHRGAYEQYF,TGTGCCAGCAGCGCCGGCCACCGAGGAGCCTACGAGCAGTACTTC
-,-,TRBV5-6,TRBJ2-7,CASSLDSLPYEQYF,TGTGCCAGCAGCTTGGACAGTCTCCCCTACGAGCAGTACTTC
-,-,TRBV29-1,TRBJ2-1,CSASGTGEQFF,TGCAGCGCCTCCGGGACGGGTGAGCAGTTCTTC
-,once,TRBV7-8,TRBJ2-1,CASSFDYDGTYNEQFF,TGTGCCAGCAGCTTCGATTATGACGGGACCTACAATGAGCAGTTCTTC
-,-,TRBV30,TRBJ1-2,CAWTSGDVYGYTF,TGTGCCTGGACGAGCGGGGACGTCTATGGCTACACCTTC
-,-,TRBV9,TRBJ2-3,CASSVEAGYTDTQYF,TGTGCCAGCAGCGTAGAGGCAGGGTACACAGATACGCAGTATTTT
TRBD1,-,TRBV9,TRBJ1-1,CASSDLQGVKEAFF,TGTGCCAGCAGCGACTTACAGGGGGTCAAGGAAGCTTTCTTT
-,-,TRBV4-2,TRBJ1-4,CASSQVREKLFF,TGTGCCAGCAGCCAAGTACGGGAAAAACTGTTTTTT
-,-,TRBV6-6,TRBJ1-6,CASSAGESPLHF,TGTGCCAGCAGTGCCGGGGAATCACCCCTCCACTTT
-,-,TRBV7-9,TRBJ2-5,CASSLEGRETQYF,TGTGCCAGCAGCTTAGAGGGGCGAGAGACCCAGTACTTC
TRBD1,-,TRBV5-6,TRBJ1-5,CASSLTGSNQPQHF,TGTGCCAGCAGCCTGACAGGGAGCAATCAGCCCCAGCATTTT
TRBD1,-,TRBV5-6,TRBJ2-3,CASSAGQGADTQYF,TGTGCCAGCAGCGCCGGACAGGGGGCAGATACGCAGTATTTT
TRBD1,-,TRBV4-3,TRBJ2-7,CASSPFRGYEQYF,TGCGCCAGCAGCCCTTTCAGGGGGTACGAGCAGTACTTC
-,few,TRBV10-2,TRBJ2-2,CASSESLPAGELFF,TGCGCCAGCAGTGAGTCCTTACCGGCCGGGGAGCTGTTTTTT
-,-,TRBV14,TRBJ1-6,CASSQGSLRSYNSPLHF,TGTGCCAGCAGCCAGGGGTCCTTACGCTCCTATAATTCACCCCTCCACTTT
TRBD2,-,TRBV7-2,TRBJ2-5,CASSFSGGGLETQYF,TGTGCCAGCAGCTTTAGCGGGGGCGGTTTAGAGACCCAGTACTTC
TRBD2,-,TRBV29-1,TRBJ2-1,CSVDALAGGPDNEQFF,TGCAGCGTTGATGCCTTAGCGGGGGGGCCGGACAATGAGCAGTTCTTC
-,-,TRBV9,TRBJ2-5,CASSVSGTGKETQYF,TGTGCCAGCAGCGTTAGCGGGACAGGGAAAGAGACCCAGTACTTC
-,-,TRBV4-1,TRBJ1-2,CASSQDLEGYGYTF,TGCGCCAGCAGCCAAGATCTGGAGGGGTATGGCTACACCTTC
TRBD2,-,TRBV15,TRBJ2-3,CATSTSSGGHTSTDTQYF,TGTGCCACCAGCACATCTAGCGGGGGGCATACGAGCACAGATACGCAGTATTTT
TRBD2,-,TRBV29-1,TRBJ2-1,CSVDTSGVFYEQFF,TGCAGCGTTGACACTAGCGGGGTTTTCTATGAGCAGTTCTTC
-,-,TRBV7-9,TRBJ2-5,CASSPGPSGWETQYF,TGTGCCAGCAGCCCAGGACCCTCTGGGTGGGAGACCCAGTACTTC
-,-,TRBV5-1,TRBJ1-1,CASSLSRQTDAFF,TGCGCCAGCAGCTTGTCCCGACAGACTGACGCTTTCTTT
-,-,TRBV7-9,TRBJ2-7,CASSPSGNYEQYF,TGTGCCAGCAGCCCGTCCGGCAACTACGAGCAGTACTTC
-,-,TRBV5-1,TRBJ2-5,CASSLAQGRVETQYF,TGCGCCAGCAGCTTGGCCCAAGGACGGGTAGAGACCCAGTACTTC
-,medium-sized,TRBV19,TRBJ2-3,CASSVTPGSTDTQYF,TGTGCCAGTAGTGTAACACCCGGGTCCACAGATACGCAGTATTTT
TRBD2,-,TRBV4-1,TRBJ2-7,CASSRSSGGGEQYF,TGCGCCAGCAGCCGGTCTAGCGGGGGAGGAGAGCAGTACTTC
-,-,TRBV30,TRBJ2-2,CAWSHGELFF,TGTGCCTGGAGTCACGGGGAGCTGTTTTTT
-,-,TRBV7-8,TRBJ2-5,CASSLGGGETQYF,TGTGCCAGCAGCTTAGGGGGAGGAGAGACCCAGTACTTC
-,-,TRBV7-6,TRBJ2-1,CASSAGLVNEQFF,TGTGCCAGCAGCGCAGGTTTGGTGAATGAGCAGTTCTTC
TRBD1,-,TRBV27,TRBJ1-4,CASSPMGQGATNEKLFF,TGTGCCAGCAGCCCTATGGGACAGGGGGCGACTAATGAAAAACTGTTTTTT
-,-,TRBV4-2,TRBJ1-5,CASIDRDTFNQPQHF,TGTGCCAGCATAGACCGGGACACATTCAATCAGCCCCAGCATTTT
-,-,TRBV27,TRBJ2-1,CASRPGGAGEQFF,TGTGCCAGCAGGCCTGGGGGGGCTGGTGAGCAGTTCTTC
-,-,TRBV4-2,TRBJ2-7,CASSQDGHEQYF,TGTGCCAGCAGCCAAGATGGCCACGAGCAGTACTTC
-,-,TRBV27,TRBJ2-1,CASHPTGFYNEQFF,TGTGCCAGCCATCCCACAGGGTTCTACAATGAGCAGTTCTTC
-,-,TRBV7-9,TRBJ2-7,CASSLAQGGRNEQYF,TGTGCCAGCAGCTTAGCGCAAGGGGGGCGCAACGAGCAGTACTTC
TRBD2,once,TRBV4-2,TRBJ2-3,CASRLGLAAYTDTQYF,TGTGCCAGCAGGCTGGGACTAGCGGCGTACACAGATACGCAGTATTTT